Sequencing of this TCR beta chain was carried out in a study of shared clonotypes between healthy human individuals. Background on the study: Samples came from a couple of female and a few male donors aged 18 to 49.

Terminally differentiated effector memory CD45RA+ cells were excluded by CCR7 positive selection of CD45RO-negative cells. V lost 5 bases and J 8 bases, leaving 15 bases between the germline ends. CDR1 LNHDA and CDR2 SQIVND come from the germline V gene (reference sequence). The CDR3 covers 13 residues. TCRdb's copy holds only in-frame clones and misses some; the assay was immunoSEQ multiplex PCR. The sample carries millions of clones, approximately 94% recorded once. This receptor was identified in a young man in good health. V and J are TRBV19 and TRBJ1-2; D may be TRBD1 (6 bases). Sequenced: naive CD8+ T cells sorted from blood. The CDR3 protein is CASSYTEGGGYTF. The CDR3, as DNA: TGTGCCAGTAGTTACACGGAAGGGGGAGGCTACACCTTC.